This is a list of T cell receptor beta chains from one sample in a study of OX40 agonist ivuxolimab in advanced cancers. TCRdb keeps only in-frame clones here, not all; method: immunoSEQ multiplex PCR. This table has around 84,000 clones, 85% to 95% appearing once. Sequenced material: CD4+ or CD8+ T cells sorted from blood, taken in a trial of the OX40 agonist ivuxolimab. The receptors shown here come from an adult with an advanced solid tumor such as melanoma, head and neck, liver or kidney cancer. The CDR3 runs from the conserved cysteine through the conserved F or W. The order of the fields is clone size, J gene, D gene, V gene, CDR3 DNA, CDR3 protein. D genes are given only for firm matches. The size field is filled for only some rows; it gives once, few, many or a size class.

NA,TRBJ2-7,TRBD1,TRBV10-3,TGTGCCAGTTTGGACAGGGGGTCCTACGAGCAGTACTTC,CASLDRGSYEQYF
NA,TRBJ2-7,NA,TRBV10-3,TGTGCCATCAGTGCGGCAGGGGCGTACGAGCAGTACTTC,CAISAAGAYEQYF
NA,TRBJ1-5,NA,TRBV9,TGTGCCAGCAGCGTAGGACAGGACCCATATAGCAATCAGCCCCAGCATTTT,CASSVGQDPYSNQPQHF
NA,TRBJ1-3,NA,TRBV4-2,TGTGCCAGCAGCCAAGCAGGGGAGGGCTCTGGAAACACCATATATTTT,CASSQAGEGSGNTIYF
NA,TRBJ1-6,TRBD1,TRBV19,TGTGCCAGTCCACTTCCGGGACAGGGAAAGGGTAATTCACCCCTCCACTTT,CASPLPGQGKGNSPLHF
NA,TRBJ1-1,TRBD1,TRBV9,TGTGCCAGCAGCGTTGGACAGGGACCCGCTAACACTGAAGCTTTCTTT,CASSVGQGPANTEAFF
NA,TRBJ1-1,NA,TRBV19,TGTGCCAGTAGCATCAGGGTTGCTGAAGCTTTCTTT,CASSIRVAEAFF
NA,TRBJ1-2,TRBD1,TRBV4-3,TGCGCCAGCAGCCAAGACCCAGGGGGCTTTAACTATGGCTACACCTTC,CASSQDPGGFNYGYTF
NA,TRBJ1-4,NA,TRBV2,TGTGCCAGCAGTGGCTCCCGGGACGTTGCAACTAATGAAAAACTGTTTTTT,CASSGSRDVATNEKLFF
NA,TRBJ1-5,NA,TRBV7-6,TGTGCCAGCAGCTTAGGGCAGAGGGGAGCCCAGGGATGGGGAGAACAGCCCCAGCATTTT,CASSLGQRGAQGWGEQPQHF
NA,TRBJ2-7,TRBD2,TRBV7-9,TGTGCCAGCAGCTTAGTAGGAACTAGCGGGGCTATGTACGAGCAGTACTTC,CASSLVGTSGAMYEQYF
few,TRBJ1-1,NA,TRBV11-2,TGTGCCAGCAGCTTAAGGGTGGATACTGAAGCTTTCTTT,CASSLRVDTEAFF
NA,TRBJ1-2,TRBD1,TRBV19,TGTGCCAGTAGTTTCGGACAGGGCAGTTATGGCTACACCTTC,CASSFGQGSYGYTF
NA,TRBJ1-1,TRBD1,TRBV15,TGTGCCACCAGCAGAGATCCGGGACAGGAGTCTAGTCCTGAAGCTTTCTTT,CATSRDPGQESSPEAFF
NA,TRBJ1-2,NA,TRBV4-2,TGTGCCAGCAGCCAGTCAGGAGGCGAAGGCTACACCTTC,CASSQSGGEGYTF
NA,TRBJ2-1,NA,TRBV6-5,TGTGCCAGCAGTTACGACTTAGGGACTTTCAATGAGCAGTTCTTC,CASSYDLGTFNEQFF
few,TRBJ1-2,TRBD1,TRBV7-9,TGTGCCAGCAGCTCTGGAGCAGGGGGAGTGTATGGCTACACCTTC,CASSSGAGGVYGYTF
NA,TRBJ1-2,TRBD1,TRBV6-1,TGTGCCAGCAGTGAAGCGCTGGTCGGGGAGTTAGGGGACAGGGAGAACACCTTC,CASSEALVGELGDRENTF
NA,TRBJ2-7,NA,TRBV4-1,TGCGCCAGCAGCTCGCGGGTGGAGGGGTCCTACGAGCAGTACTTC,CASSSRVEGSYEQYF
NA,TRBJ2-5,NA,TRBV4-1,TGCGCCAGCAGCCCTTTAGCGGGACAGATGACCCAGTACTTC,CASSPLAGQMTQYF
NA,TRBJ2-6,NA,TRBV7-6,TGTGCCAGCAGCTTAGAGGCAGGGGCGGCTGGGGCCAACGTCCTGACTTTC,CASSLEAGAAGANVLTF
NA,TRBJ1-6,NA,TRBV5-1,TGCGCCAGCAGCTTGGGATTTTCACCCCTCCACTTT,CASSLGFSPLHF
NA,TRBJ2-3,TRBD2,TRBV9,TGTGCCAGCAGCGTAATAGCGGGGGGCAGAGATACGCAGTATTTT,CASSVIAGGRDTQYF
NA,TRBJ1-5,NA,TRBV7-9,TGTGCCAGCAGCTTAGGAGGGGCAGGGGCGGATCAGCCCCAGCATTTT,CASSLGGAGADQPQHF
NA,TRBJ2-5,NA,TRBV21-1,TGTGCCAGCAGCAAAGGAAGGGACAGCAACCAAGAGACCCAGTACTTC,CASSKGRDSNQETQYF
NA,TRBJ1-2,NA,TRBV9,TGTGCCAGCAGCGCCGGACAGTCTGGCTACACCTTC,CASSAGQSGYTF
NA,TRBJ1-6,NA,TRBV4-1,TGCGCCAGCAGCCCCTCAGAGGATAATTCACCCCTCCACTTT,CASSPSEDNSPLHF
NA,TRBJ2-3,NA,TRBV7-9,TGTGCCAGCAGCTTAGTACCCTCACACACAGATACGCAGTATTTT,CASSLVPSHTDTQYF
NA,TRBJ2-2,NA,TRBV15,TGTGCCACCAGCAGAGCTGAGGATGGCTCCGGGGAGCTGTTTTTT,CATSRAEDGSGELFF
NA,TRBJ2-7,NA,TRBV4-3,TGCGCCAGCAGCCAAGATCGGGCAGGGACGGTGATCGAGCAGTACTTC,CASSQDRAGTVIEQYF
NA,TRBJ1-2,NA,TRBV13,TGCGCCAGCAGCCAAGCAGGGGAGCACTATGGCTACACCTTC,CASSQAGEHYGYTF
NA,TRBJ2-7,NA,TRBV5-1,TGCGCCAGCAGCAGAATGGGGGGGCCTGGATCCGAGCAGTACTTC,CASSRMGGPGSEQYF
NA,TRBJ1-2,NA,TRBV5-6,TGTGCCAGCAGCTTGGACACAGGGCACTATGGCTACACCTTC,CASSLDTGHYGYTF
NA,TRBJ1-1,NA,TRBV5-1,TGCGCCAGCAGCCCCTCATGGGGGCAGAACACTGAAGCTTTCTTT,CASSPSWGQNTEAFF
once,TRBJ2-2,NA,TRBV27,TGTGCCAGCAGTTTAACAGGGTCCGCCGGGGAGCTGTTTTTT,CASSLTGSAGELFF
NA,TRBJ1-5,NA,TRBV10-2,TGCGCCAGCAGTGAATTCGGGGGCGGTCAGCCCCAGCATTTT,CASSEFGGGQPQHF
NA,TRBJ2-7,TRBD2,TRBV6-5,TGTGCCAGCAGTTATGGTAGCGGGGGGTACGAGCAGTACTTC,CASSYGSGGYEQYF
NA,TRBJ2-6,NA,TRBV5-6,TGTGCCAGCACCCAGGGTGCTGGGGCCAACGTCCTGACTTTC,CASTQGAGANVLTF
few,TRBJ1-6,NA,TRBV6-5,TGTGCCAGCAGGCCTCTCTATAATTCACCCCTCCACTTT,CASRPLYNSPLHF
NA,TRBJ2-3,TRBD2,TRBV5-6,TGTGCCAGCAGCTTGTCTAGCGGGGGGGCGACAGATACGCAGTATTTT,CASSLSSGGATDTQYF
once,TRBJ2-7,NA,TRBV4-1,TGCGCCAGCAGCCAATGGACAGGAGGGACCTACGAGCAGTACTTC,CASSQWTGGTYEQYF
NA,TRBJ1-2,NA,TRBV5-1,TGCGCCAGCAGCCTGGCCCGGGCCGGCGACTATGGCTACACCTTC,CASSLARAGDYGYTF
NA,TRBJ2-1,TRBD2,TRBV20-1,TGCAGTGCACCTCTAGCGGGCCGGCAGTTCTTC,CSAPLAGRQFF
NA,TRBJ2-7,NA,TRBV7-3,TGTGCCAGCAGTCTAAAGGGGCGCGAATTTCACTACGAGCAGTACTTC,CASSLKGREFHYEQYF
NA,TRBJ2-7,NA,TRBV7-9,TGTGCCAGCAGCCCGTCGACAGGACCCGAGCAGTACTTC,CASSPSTGPEQYF
once,TRBJ2-3,NA,TRBV4-1,TGCGCCAGCAGCCAAGCCAGGTTTCAGGATACGCAGTATTTT,CASSQARFQDTQYF
few,TRBJ2-1,TRBD2,TRBV29-1,TGCAGCGTTGAAGATCGCGGGGGGTACAATGAGCAGTTCTTC,CSVEDRGGYNEQFF
NA,TRBJ2-3,TRBD1,TRBV27,TGTGCCAGCAGTTATAATAACAGGGGTAGCACAGATACGCAGTATTTT,CASSYNNRGSTDTQYF
NA,TRBJ1-2,NA,TRBV30,TGTGCCTGGAGTGTTTTTATCAGGACAGCTGATGGCTACACCTTC,CAWSVFIRTADGYTF
NA,TRBJ1-3,NA,TRBV27,TGTGCCAGCAGTTTAAAGGGGGCTGGAAACACCATATATTTT,CASSLKGAGNTIYF
NA,TRBJ2-3,NA,TRBV7-6,TGTGCCAGCAGCTTAGGGACAGTAGGCACAGATACGCAGTATTTT,CASSLGTVGTDTQYF
NA,TRBJ2-2,NA,TRBV9,TGTGCCAGCAGCGGGCCGGGACGCCTTGAGTTAGACGGGGAGCTGTTTTTT,CASSGPGRLELDGELFF
NA,TRBJ1-5,NA,TRBV27,TGTGCCAGCAGTTTATTAATCGGCAATCAGCCCCAGCATTTT,CASSLLIGNQPQHF
NA,TRBJ2-3,TRBD2,TRBV7-9,TGTGCCAGCAGCCCACTAGCGGGGGGCACAGATACGCAGTATTTT,CASSPLAGGTDTQYF
few,TRBJ2-2,NA,TRBV6-1,TGTGCCAGCAGTGTTCTGTTAGGGGGAACCGGGGAGCTGTTTTTT,CASSVLLGGTGELFF
NA,TRBJ1-3,NA,TRBV9,TGTGCCAGCAGCGTATCTGGGACCTCTGGAAACACCATATATTTT,CASSVSGTSGNTIYF
NA,TRBJ2-1,TRBD1,TRBV5-1,TGCGCCAGCAGCGTGGACAGGGGCCGGATGGATGAGCAGTTCTTC,CASSVDRGRMDEQFF